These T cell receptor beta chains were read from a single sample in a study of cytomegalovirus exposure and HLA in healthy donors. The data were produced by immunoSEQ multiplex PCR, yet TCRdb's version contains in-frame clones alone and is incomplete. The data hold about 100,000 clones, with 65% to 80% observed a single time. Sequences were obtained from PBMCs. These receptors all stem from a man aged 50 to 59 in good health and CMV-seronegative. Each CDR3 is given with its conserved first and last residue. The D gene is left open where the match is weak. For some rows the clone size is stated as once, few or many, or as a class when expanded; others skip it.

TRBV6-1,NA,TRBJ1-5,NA,CASSGGADSNQPQHF,TGTGCCAGCAGTGGTGGGGCCGATAGCAATCAGCCCCAGCATTTT
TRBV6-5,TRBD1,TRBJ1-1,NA,CASSDRGPWTEAFF,TGTGCCAGCAGTGACAGGGGGCCTTGGACTGAAGCTTTCTTT
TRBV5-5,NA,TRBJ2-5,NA,CASSSGSALEETQYF,TGTGCCAGCAGCTCTGGTAGCGCCCTGGAGGAGACCCAGTACTTC
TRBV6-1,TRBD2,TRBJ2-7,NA,CASSPSGRANEQYF,TGTGCCAGCAGCCCTAGCGGGAGGGCCAACGAGCAGTACTTC
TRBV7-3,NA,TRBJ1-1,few,CASSLTGRTEAFF,TGTGCCAGCAGCTTAACTGGGCGAACTGAAGCTTTCTTT
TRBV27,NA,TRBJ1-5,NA,CASKNPPGQPQHF,TGTGCCAGCAAAAATCCCCCGGGTCAGCCCCAGCATTTT
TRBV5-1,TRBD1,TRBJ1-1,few,CASSSRTGANTEAFF,TGCGCCAGCAGCTCCCGGACAGGGGCGAACACTGAAGCTTTCTTT
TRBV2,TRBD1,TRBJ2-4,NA,CASSAGTGLLAKNIQYF,TGTGCCAGCAGTGCCGGGACAGGGCTTCTAGCCAAAAACATTCAGTACTTC
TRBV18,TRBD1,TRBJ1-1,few,CASSLQETGTEAFF,TGTGCCAGCTCCCTACAGGAGACAGGGACTGAAGCTTTCTTT
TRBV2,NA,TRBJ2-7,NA,CASSYQGGREQYF,TGTGCCAGCAGTTATCAGGGGGGCCGAGAGCAGTACTTC
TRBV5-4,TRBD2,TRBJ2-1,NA,CASSFDSGGSEQFF,TGTGCCAGCAGCTTCGACTCCGGCGGGAGTGAGCAGTTCTTC
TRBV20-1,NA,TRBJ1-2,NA,CSARSVYGYTF,TGCAGTGCTAGATCGGTATATGGCTACACCTTC
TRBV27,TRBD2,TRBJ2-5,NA,CASSFTSGGLETQYF,TGTGCCAGCAGTTTTACTAGCGGGGGGTTGGAGACCCAGTACTTC
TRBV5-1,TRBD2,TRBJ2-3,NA,CASSLGSGRGADTQYF,TGCGCCAGCAGCTTGGGTAGCGGGAGGGGTGCAGATACGCAGTATTTT
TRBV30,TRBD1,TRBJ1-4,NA,CAWSVGPTGGRNREKLFF,TGTGCCTGGAGTGTAGGCCCCACAGGGGGCAGGAATCGTGAAAAACTGTTTTTT
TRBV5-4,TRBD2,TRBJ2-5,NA,CASSRPGLAGQETQYF,TGTGCCAGCAGCAGACCAGGACTAGCGGGACAAGAGACCCAGTACTTC
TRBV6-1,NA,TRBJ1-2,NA,CASSTQPGANYGYTF,TGTGCCAGCAGTACTCAGCCAGGGGCTAACTATGGCTACACCTTC